This entry describes one TCR beta chain. The data stem from a study of blood T cell repertoires in COVID-19. Across the study: Material from acute and convalescent COVID-19 was sourced from the United States, Italy and Spain.

The method was immunoSEQ multiplex PCR; TCRdb's version includes in-frame clones alone and lacks a portion of them. The sample lists 25,000 or so clones; about 90% were seen once. Per germline, CDR1 LGHDT and CDR2 YNNKEL (reference sequence). The CDR3 totals 13 residues. V lost 8 bases to trimming and J lost 0 bases; unmatched junction nucleotides: 2. The TCR was taken from a human donor in a cohort sampled during active COVID-19. The sample consisted of peripheral blood. This chain connects TRBV3-1 (or the pseudogene TRBV3-2) to TRBJ2-3; 7 bases are a match to TRBD1. The CDR3 DNA is TGTGCCAGCTCGACAGGGAGCACAGATACGCAGTATTTT. It is translated as CASSTGSTDTQYF.